A single sample is the source of the 20 T cell receptor beta chains below, sequenced in a study of identical twins. TCRdb re-derived calls from the 5' RACE reads in MiXCR, one entry per CDR3 protein. The sample gives roughly 500,000 distinct CDR3 sequences, less than 25% of which show up once; around 0.9% is in the top ten. The same sample was also studied in work on T cells expressing NK-cell markers.

The specimen sequenced was CD4+ T cells sorted from blood. These TCRs come from a woman younger than 30 in good health.

The chain is built from TRBV15 and TRBJ2-1; D unresolved. Trimming took off 2 bases at V and 16 bases at J, with 21 bases between the two ends. In germline, CDR1 is LNHNV, CDR2 YYDKDF (reference sequence). CDR3 length: 14 residues. The CDR3 sequence is CATSRPSPWSVSFF. DNA of the CDR3: TGTGCCACCAGCAGACCCTCCCCCTGGTCTGTATCTTTCTTC.

The V and J genes are TRBV21-1 and TRBJ1-4; TRBD1 is taken as the D call from the table, unchecked against the DNA. TRBV21-1 is assigned pseudogene status. This CDR3 is 17 amino acids long. CDR3 region: CASLTRDPNWGNEKLFF. As DNA, the CDR3 is TGTGCCAGCTTAACCCGAGACCCCAATTGGGGTAATGAAAAACTGTTTTTT.

This clonotype was seen many times. This sequence joins TRBV12-3 or TRBV12-4 and TRBJ1-1; D possibly corresponds to TRBD1 (6 bases). V dropped 6 bases and J dropped 2 bases, with 16 bases sitting between them. The CDR3 covers 15 residues. CDR3 in amino acids: CASRPVGQRNTEAFF. The CDR3 DNA sequence: TGTGCCAGCAGACCTGTTGGACAGAGAAACACTGAAGCTTTCTTT.

This clonotype was detected only a few times. The chain carries TRBV10-3 and TRBJ2-1; a weak D match, TRBD2 (5 bases). The V end lost 4 bases, the J end lost 6 bases, and 10 bases lay between the germline ends. CDR1 is ENHRY, CDR2 SYGVKD, per germline. The CDR3 has 13 residues. The CDR3 loop is CAISGPRVNEQFF. CDR3 sequence (DNA): TGTGCCATCAGTGGGCCGAGGGTCAATGAGCAGTTCTTC.

This clonotype turned up a few times. The chain joins TRBV7-9 to TRBJ2-7, with TRBD1 matching over 8 bases. The V gene end was trimmed by 2 bases and the J gene end by 4 bases; junction bases not matched to a gene: 10. Germline CDR1 and CDR2: SEHNR and FQNEAQ (reference sequence). This CDR3 is built from 16 residues. The CDR3 DNA reads TGTGCCAGCAGCTTATCCTGGGGCCAGGGGGCGTACGAGCAGTACTTC. This gives the protein CASSLSWGQGAYEQYF.

This clonotype was observed a few times. The chain couples TRBV7-6 to TRBJ2-5; TRBD1 agrees at 9 bases. This CDR3 has 16 residues. Trimming cost V 0 bases and J 6 bases; bases outside gene matches: 8. Per the germline V gene, CDR1 is SGHVS and CDR2 is FNYEAQ. CDR3 region: CASSLALNRGLKTQYF. CDR3 nucleotide sequence: TGTGCCAGCAGCTTAGCGCTCAACAGGGGGCTTAAGACCCAGTACTTC.

This chain links TRBV12-2 with TRBJ1-1; the table names TRBD1, a call not compared with the DNA. TRBV12-2 counts as a pseudogene. The CDR3 runs to 15 residues. CDR3 region: CASRSRKGGNTEAFF. The CDR3 bases are TGTGCAAGTCGCTCAAGGAAAGGGGGGAACACTGAAGCTTTCTTT.

The chain uses TRBV5-1 and TRBJ2-1, with TRBD2 identical over 10 bases. CDR1 is SGHRS, CDR2 YFSETQ, per germline. The junction had 3 bases not matched to a gene; V was cut back by 2 bases and J by 4 bases. The CDR3 is made up of 15 amino acids. In DNA, the CDR3 is TGCGCCAGCAGCTTACTAGCGGGAATTTACAATGAGCAGTTCTTC. As protein: CASSLLAGIYNEQFF.

This chain uses TRBV4-3 with TRBJ1-2; 9 positions match TRBD1. Trimming cost V 4 bases and J 7 bases; bases outside gene matches: 10. Germline V gene data show CDR1 as LGHNA and CDR2 as YSLEER. The CDR3 has 15 amino acids. For the CDR3, the DNA is TGCGCCAGCAGCCCCGGACAGGGGAGGAAAGGTGGCTACACCTTC. Translating gives CASSPGQGRKGGYTF.

In its sample, this clonotype was seen a few times. This CDR3 reads CATSGRPRSGGVWTDTQYF. The CDR3 DNA reads as TGTGCCACCAGCGGTAGACCTAGGAGCGGGGGCGTATGGACAGATACGCAGTATTTT. The chain has TRBV15 and TRBJ2-3, with 8 positions matching TRBD2. Per the germline V gene, CDR1 is LNHNV and CDR2 is YYDKDF (reference sequence). V lost 5 bases, J lost 3 bases, and 19 bases stayed unmatched. This CDR3 is 19 amino acids long. The whole variable domain, filled in from reference TRBV15 and TRBJ2-3, reads DAMVIQNPRYQVTQFGKPVTLSCSQTLNHNVMYWYQQKSSQAPKLLFHYYDKDFNNEADTPDNFQSRRPNTSFCFLDIRSPGLGDTAMYLCATSGRPRSGGVWTDTQYFGPGTRLTVL.

The V gene is TRBV5-1, the J gene TRBJ1-3; TRBD1 matches 8 bases. The V gene's germline CDR1 is SGHRS and CDR2 YFSETQ. The CDR3 extends over 14 amino acids. The trim removed 3 bases at V and 8 bases at J, leaving 7 bases unmatched. CDR3 region: CASSYGQGQDTIYF. The CDR3 bases are TGCGCCAGCAGCTATGGACAGGGACAAGACACCATATATTTT.

This clonotype has ten or more counts. The genes are TRBV20-1 and TRBJ1-1, with unresolved D. CDR3 size: 13 residues. Germline values: CDR1 DFQATT, CDR2 SNEGSKA (reference sequence). With 7 bases removed from V and 5 bases from J, the gap between germline ends came to 17 bases. The CDR3 bases are TGCAGTGTTCGACATACACCGAGGACTGAAGCTTTCTTT. Protein product: CSVRHTPRTEAFF.

This clonotype came up many times. The rearrangement joins TRBV6-5 to TRBJ2-1, with 10 bases aligning to TRBD2. Germline assignment: CDR1 MNHEY and CDR2 SVGAGI. The CDR3 extends over 15 amino acids. V was pared by 4 bases and J by 7 bases, with 7 bases of the junction left unmatched. CDR3 sequence (DNA): TGTGCCAGCAGTTCGAGCGGGAGGGCCGGGAATGAGCAGTTCTTC. Its translation: CASSSSGRAGNEQFF.

This chain links TRBV3-1 with TRBJ2-3; D is ambiguous. With 3 bases removed from V and 2 bases from J, the gap between germline ends came to 9 bases. The CDR3 runs 14 residues. Per germline, CDR1 LGHDT and CDR2 YNNKEL (reference sequence). For the CDR3, the DNA is TGTGCCAGCAGCCAGGCTCCGAACACAGATACGCAGTATTTT. The encoded protein is CASSQAPNTDTQYF.

The rearrangement uses TRBV12-3 or TRBV12-4 and TRBJ1-5, with D maybe TRBD1 (6 bases). V lost 7 bases and J 2 bases, leaving 12 bases between the germline ends. The CDR3 spans 14 residues. The CDR3, as DNA: TGTGCCAGCAACATAGGGGGGGGCAATCAGCCCCAGCATTTT. Protein sequence: CASNIGGGNQPQHF.

This chain connects TRBV4-3 to TRBJ2-7; no clear D gene. This CDR3 has 18 amino acids. From germline, CDR1 is LGHNA and CDR2 YSLEER. V was cut by 0 bases and J by 3 bases, with 21 bases left in between. The CDR3: CASSQDLRLADDRYEQYF. The CDR3, as DNA: TGCGCCAGCAGCCAAGATTTAAGGTTGGCGGACGACCGCTACGAGCAGTACTTC.

There are many counts of this clonotype. J is TRBJ1-4 and V is TRBV12-3 or TRBV12-4; perhaps TRBD1 as D (5 bases). This CDR3 has 13 residues. V gave up 6 bases and J gave up 8 bases, with 13 bases separating them. The CDR3 sequence: CASRTNGDEKLFF. The CDR3 nucleotides are TGTGCCAGCAGGACCAACGGGGACGAAAAACTGTTTTTT.

The sample holds a few counts of this clonotype. A read error may be the cause here, since a much bigger clone is one base away. The chain uses TRBV20-1 and TRBJ2-1; possible D gene TRBD2, 6 bases. The germline CDR1 and CDR2 sequences are DFQATT and SNEGSKA (reference sequence). The CDR3 length is 13 residues. The V gene lost 5 bases and the J gene lost 6 bases, with 14 bases spanning the gap. DNA for the CDR3: TGCAGTGCTTTCTCCCCCGGGGGCAATGAGCAGTTCTTC. Translating gives CSAFSPGGNEQFF.

The genes are TRBV9 and TRBJ2-3; 9 bases fit TRBD2. Per the germline V gene, CDR1 is SGDLS and CDR2 is YYNGEE. The CDR3 totals 13 residues. V shed 6 bases and J 5 bases; nucleotides not matched to a gene: 4. In nucleotides, the CDR3 is TGTGCCAGCACCGCGGGAGGGAAAGATACGCAGTATTTT. This translates into CASTAGGKDTQYF.

The V call is TRBV2, the J call TRBJ1-2; 8 nucleotides align to TRBD1. Per the germline V gene, CDR1 is SNHLY and CDR2 is FYNNEI. J lost 7 bases, V lost 4 bases, and 5 bases had no gene match. There are 13 residues in the CDR3. The CDR3 sequence is CASSGTGRLGYTF. The CDR3 DNA reads as TGTGCCAGCAGTGGGACAGGGCGTCTTGGCTACACCTTC.